The 19 T cell receptor beta chains below come from one sample, sequenced in a study of blood T cell repertoires in COVID-19. Here immunoSEQ multiplex PCR was the method, and the copy in TCRdb shows in-frame clones only, minus some. The profile shows roughly 110,000 clones, under 95% of them singletons. Sample: peripheral blood. These receptors were collected from a woman in her 30s with acute or convalescent COVID-19.

CDR3 nucleotide sequence: TGTGCCAGCAGCGTAGTGTCGGGTGGCGGGGAGCTGTTTTTT. It encodes CASSVVSGGGELFF. J is TRBJ2-2 and V is TRBV9, with D hard to call. This CDR3 region has 14 residues. Germline V gene data show CDR1 as SGDLS and CDR2 as YYNGEE. V was clipped by 0 bases and J by 7 bases, with 10 bases between them.

The V call is TRBV7-2, the J call TRBJ1-2; 7 positions match TRBD1. J lost 0 bases, V lost 3 bases, and 4 bases had no gene match. There are 15 residues in the CDR3. Germline-derived CDR1 and CDR2 are SGHTA and FQGNSA. The CDR3 spells CASSFRQGTNYGYTF. The CDR3 bases are TGTGCCAGCAGCTTCAGACAGGGTACTAACTATGGCTACACCTTC.

V gene TRBV7-2 combines with J gene TRBJ2-7, with 15 bases that match TRBD2. After removal of 5 bases from V and 12 bases from J, the junction contained 5 bases not matched to a gene. Per germline, CDR1 SGHTA and CDR2 FQGNSA. This CDR3 spans 13 amino acids. CDR3 amino acids: CASSHWTSGRGYF. The CDR3 region has the DNA TGTGCCAGCAGCCATTGGACTAGCGGGAGGGGGTACTTC.

The chain links TRBV7-9 to TRBJ1-1; 8 nucleotides align to TRBD1. CDR3 length: 16 amino acids. J was trimmed by 4 bases and V by 5 bases; bases with no gene match: 12. Per germline, CDR1 SEHNR and CDR2 FQNEAQ (reference sequence). The CDR3 region is CASSPPSGGSGTEAFF. CDR3 DNA: TGTGCCAGCAGCCCCCCGTCAGGGGGCTCAGGCACTGAAGCTTTCTTT.

The V gene is TRBV19, the J gene TRBJ1-5; 9 bases fit TRBD1. The germline CDR1 and CDR2 sequences are LNHDA and SQIVND (reference sequence). This CDR3 comprises 17 residues. The ends lost 5 bases at V and 0 bases at J; junction bases unmatched: 8. For the CDR3, the DNA is TGTGCCAGTAGTTCTGGACAGGGGATTTATAGCAATCAGCCCCAGCATTTT. Amino acids: CASSSGQGIYSNQPQHF.

The chain links TRBV3-1 (or the pseudogene TRBV3-2) to TRBJ1-6; no clear D. CDR1 LGHDT and CDR2 YNNKEL come from the germline V gene (reference sequence). This CDR3 spans 13 amino acids. V gave up 8 bases and J gave up 6 bases, with 11 bases separating them. The DNA for the CDR3 is TGTGCCAGCGTTAAGAGCTTTAATTCACCCCTCCACTTT. This gives the protein CASVKSFNSPLHF.

The chain carries TRBV25-1 and TRBJ2-7; 8 bases line up with TRBD1. Germline CDR1 reads MGHDK; CDR2 reads SYGVNS. There are 15 residues in the CDR3. V lost 5 bases and J lost 2; bases outside the gene matches: 8. CDR3 in DNA: TGTGCCAGCAGTCATCGACAGGGGAGGACCTACGAGCAGTACTTC. Protein product: CASSHRQGRTYEQYF.

This clone appeared once. The chain uses TRBV7-2 and TRBJ2-5; D gene unclear. This CDR3 contains 13 residues. With 6 bases removed from V and 5 bases from J, the gap between germline ends came to 13 bases. The germline V gene encodes CDR1 SGHTA and CDR2 FQGNSA. The CDR3 spells CASSNRVGETQYF. The CDR3 DNA is TGTGCCAGCAGTAACCGGGTCGGGGAGACCCAGTACTTC.

The DNA of the CDR3 is TGTGCCAGCAGCTCCCTGGGGGGGGGACCTAGCACAGATACGCAGTATTTT. It specifies CASSSLGGGPSTDTQYF. The V gene is TRBV7-2, the J gene TRBJ2-3; 7 bases are shared with TRBD2. Germline CDR1 and CDR2: SGHTA and FQGNSA. V lost 4 bases and J lost 0; bases outside the gene matches: 10. The CDR3 has 17 amino acids.

This clone was counted only a few times. This chain links TRBV28 with TRBJ2-7, with 11 bases that match TRBD2. Unmatched junction bases numbered 5, after V lost 5 bases and J lost 2 bases. Germline V gene sequence: CDR1 MDHEN, CDR2 SYDVKM. The length of the CDR3 is 15 residues. The CDR3 DNA reads as TGTGCCAGCAGTACGGGACTAGCGGCCACCTACGAGCAGTACTTC. It yields the protein CASSTGLAATYEQYF.

The V and J genes are TRBV3-1 (or the pseudogene TRBV3-2) and TRBJ1-4; 7 bases are a match to TRBD1. This CDR3 is built from 14 residues. Trimming took 9 bases from V and 8 from J; bases not matched to a gene: 12. Germline V gene data show CDR1 as LGHDT and CDR2 as YNNKEL (reference sequence). This chain's CDR3 is CARSYKGAKEKLFF. DNA for the CDR3: TGTGCCAGGTCGTATAAGGGGGCAAAGGAAAAACTGTTTTTT.

The CDR3 nucleotides read TGTGCCAGCAGCTTAGGAGCGCGAAACAATGAGCAGTTCTTC. Translation gives CASSLGARNNEQFF. This chain links TRBV11-3 with TRBJ2-1; the D is unclear. V gave up 1 base and J gave up 5 bases, with 9 bases separating them. The germline gives CDR1 SGHNT, CDR2 YENEEA. The CDR3 spans 14 residues.

This clone came up a few times. The chain has TRBV15 and TRBJ1-5, with 7 bases that match TRBD1. The trim removed 4 bases at V and 4 bases at J, leaving 4 bases unmatched. Looked up from germline, CDR1 is LNHNV and CDR2 is YYDKDF (reference sequence). CDR3 length: 14 residues. The chain's CDR3 is CATSIRGANQPQHF. In DNA, the CDR3 is TGTGCCACCAGCATCAGGGGGGCTAATCAGCCCCAGCATTTT. The variable domain in full, completed from reference TRBV15 and TRBJ1-5, reads DAMVIQNPRYQVTQFGKPVTLSCSQTLNHNVMYWYQQKSSQAPKLLFHYYDKDFNNEADTPDNFQSRRPNTSFCFLDIRSPGLGDTAMYLCATSIRGANQPQHFGDGTRLSIL.

The genes are TRBV9 and TRBJ1-4; 12 nucleotides match TRBD1. Germline V CDR1 and CDR2: SGDLS, YYNGEE. The length of the CDR3 is 17 residues. Trimming removed 0 bases from V and 7 bases from J; junction bases left unmatched: 7. CDR3 loop: CASSVGVRDRGLEKLFF. CDR3 sequence (DNA): TGTGCCAGCAGCGTAGGGGTGAGGGACAGGGGGCTTGAAAAACTGTTTTTT.

The genes are TRBV30 and TRBJ1-4; 8 bases fit TRBD1. Per germline, CDR1 GTSNPN and CDR2 SVGIG (reference sequence). The CDR3 runs 14 residues. With 0 bases clipped from V and 8 bases from J, the junction kept 5 bases outside the gene matches. CDR3 region: CAWSVSAGGEKLFF. Written as DNA, the CDR3 is TGTGCCTGGAGTGTATCGGCAGGGGGCGAAAAACTGTTTTTT.

This sequence joins TRBV28 and TRBJ2-2; TRBD2 might be the D (5 bases). V gave up 5 bases and J gave up 6 bases, with 13 bases separating them. Germline V gene lookup returns CDR1 MDHEN and CDR2 SYDVKM. This CDR3 is built from 14 residues. The CDR3 loop reads CASSPGGRAGELFF. The DNA of the CDR3 is TGTGCCAGCAGTCCCGGAGGCCGAGCCGGGGAGCTGTTTTTT.

The chain combines TRBV18 with TRBJ2-1; maybe TRBD2 (6 bases). This CDR3 is built from 11 residues. The germline V gene has CDR1 KGHSH and CDR2 LQKENI. V gave up 5 bases and J gave up 15 bases, with 14 bases separating them. The CDR3 DNA follows: TGTGCCAGCTCAACATCTAGCGTTTGGTTCTTC. Translation gives CASSTSSVWFF. Based on the CDR3 plus reference TRBV18 and TRBJ2-1, the full variable domain is NAGVMQNPRHLVRRRGQEARLRCSPMKGHSHVYWYRQLPEEGLKFMVYLQKENIIDESGMPKERFSAEFPKEGPSILRIQQVVRGDSAAYFCASSTSSVWFFGPGTRLTVL.

The chain carries TRBV13 and TRBJ2-7; the match to TRBD1 covers 8 bases. Germline V gene lookup returns CDR1 PRHDT and CDR2 FYEKMQ (reference sequence). The junction had 22 bases not matched to a gene; V was cut back by 0 bases and J by 12 bases. CDR3 length: 18 amino acids. The CDR3 here is CASSLGYDGQGLVRGRYF. Written as DNA, the CDR3 is TGTGCCAGCAGCTTAGGTTACGACGGACAGGGATTGGTTCGGGGAAGGTACTTC.

With respect to this clone: A read error may account for a junction end that differs from germline. The gene calls are TRBV6-5 and TRBJ1-3; D ambiguous. CDR3 length equals 13 residues. CDR1 and CDR2 (germline): MNHEY, SVGAGI. This CDR3 reads CLMGPLSGNTIYF. For the CDR3, the DNA is TGCCTTATGGGCCCCCTCTCTGGAAACACCATATATTTT.